Given below is one TCR beta chain in context. Other DNA variants within this sample encode the same CDR3. The CDR3 runs to 16 residues. J lost 8 bases, V lost 4 bases, and 6 bases had no gene match. Per the germline V gene, CDR1 is PRHDT and CDR2 is FYEKMQ (reference sequence). The source of the sample is a study of blood T cell repertoires in COVID-19. The wider study: Acute and convalescent COVID-19 samples came from the United States, Italy and Spain. Sample material is recorded as cDNA or gDNA derived from T cells, B-cell-depleted T cells, or PBMCs.

How the authors handled the data: How many nucleated cells were present was estimated from reference gene primer amplification. The assay was immunoSEQ multiplex PCR, and TCRdb's table has in-frame clones only and misses some. V, J and clone size are taken as reported in that table, and D and trimming were inferred from the DNA itself. This table has 230,000 or so clones, roughly 80% appearing once. Sequenced input: peripheral blood. The chain has TRBV13 and TRBJ1-6; 12 bases map to TRBD1. The origin of this receptor is a man between 45 and 60 years old with active or convalescent COVID-19. The CDR3 sequence is CASSSGQGAYDSPLHF. The CDR3 bases are TGTGCCAGCAGCTCGGGACAGGGGGCTTATGATTCACCCCTCCACTTT.